Below are 8 T cell receptor beta chains sequenced from a single sample in a study of blood T cell repertoires in COVID-19. The table came from immunoSEQ multiplex PCR; TCRdb's copy has only in-frame clones and leaves some out. The data show approximately 270,000 clones, with 75% to 90% seen just once and 3.5% to 4.5% held by the top ten. The sample comprised PBMCs or T cells enriched from blood (not recorded which). These receptors were collected from a woman between 25 and 40 years old who had recovered from COVID-19.

The rearrangement joins TRBV15 to TRBJ2-7; TRBD1 is a possible D gene (6 bases). Germline loops: CDR1 LNHNV, CDR2 YYDKDF (reference sequence). Trimming shortened V by 1 base and J by 0 bases, and 13 bases separated the two germline ends. The CDR3 contains 16 residues. CDR3 loop: CATSRAQGPLSYEQYF. In DNA form, the CDR3 reads TGTGCCACCAGCAGAGCCCAGGGGCCCCTCTCCTACGAGCAGTACTTC.

V gene TRBV14 combines with J gene TRBJ1-2; 8 bases line up with TRBD1. Per the germline V gene, CDR1 is SGHDN and CDR2 is FVKESK. CDR3 size: 15 residues. Trimming took 6 bases from V and 9 from J; bases not matched to a gene: 15. The CDR3 bases are TGTGCCAGCAGTCTATACCTCCATCGACAGGGGAGCTACACCTTC. It specifies CASSLYLHRQGSYTF. The variable domain in full, with the rest retrieved from reference TRBV14 and TRBJ1-2, is EAGVTQFPSHSVIEKGQTVTLRCDPISGHDNLYWYRRVMGKEIKFLLHFVKESKQDESGMPNNRFLAERTGGTYSTLKVQPAELEDSGVYFCASSLYLHRQGSYTFGSGTRLTVV.

This chain connects TRBV7-9 to TRBJ2-3; tentative D call: TRBD1 (6 bases). CDR3 size: 13 residues. Germline-derived CDR1 and CDR2 are SEHNR and FQNEAQ (reference sequence). The ends were cut back, 1 base at V and 9 bases at J, with 11 bases in the middle. CDR3 bases: TGTGCCAGCAGCTTAGGTGGACAGTTAACGCAGTATTTT. It translates to CASSLGGQLTQYF.

This chain uses TRBV18 with TRBJ1-2; 7 bases map to TRBD1. The germline V gene encodes CDR1 KGHSH and CDR2 LQKENI. V dropped 3 bases and J dropped 7; count of bases not matched to a gene: 8. This CDR3 is 14 amino acids long. The CDR3 here is CASSPMTGLGGYTF. CDR3 nucleotide sequence: TGTGCCAGCTCACCTATGACAGGGCTCGGTGGCTACACCTTC. The variable domain in full, completed from reference TRBV18 and TRBJ1-2, reads NAGVMQNPRHLVRRRGQEARLRCSPMKGHSHVYWYRQLPEEGLKFMVYLQKENIIDESGMPKERFSAEFPKEGPSILRIQQVVRGDSAAYFCASSPMTGLGGYTFGSGTRLTVV.

This clone was recorded at least ten times. The rearrangement links TRBV3-1 (or the pseudogene TRBV3-2) to TRBJ1-6; D perhaps matches TRBD1 (6 bases). V was shortened by 0 bases and J by 9 bases, with 12 bases between the two germline ends. CDR1 is LGHDT, CDR2 YNNKEL, per germline (reference sequence). CDR3 size: 15 residues. This CDR3 reads CASSQDTGGASPLHF. CDR3 DNA sequence: TGTGCCAGCAGCCAAGATACCGGGGGGGCTTCACCCCTCCACTTT.

The chain uses TRBV30 and TRBJ1-5; unclear D gene. Germline loops: CDR1 GTSNPN, CDR2 SVGIG (reference sequence). The CDR3 has 14 amino acids. Trimming took off 3 bases at V and 1 base at J, with 10 bases between the two ends. The CDR3 DNA follows: TGTGCCTGGAGGAACCGGGGAAGCAATCAGCCCCAGCATTTT. Protein: CAWRNRGSNQPQHF.

This clone was detected a few times. V and J are TRBV30 and TRBJ2-7; 7 bases line up with TRBD1. Looked up from germline, CDR1 is GTSNPN and CDR2 is SVGIG (reference sequence). With V trimmed by 1 base and J by 5 bases, 17 bases remained unmatched. The CDR3 consists of 17 residues. This CDR3 is CAWSESSVGGRGDEQYF. The CDR3 DNA reads as TGTGCCTGGAGTGAATCGTCCGTAGGGGGCAGGGGAGACGAGCAGTACTTC.

The V gene is TRBV6-5, the J gene TRBJ1-5; 7 bases map to TRBD1. Trimming took 5 bases from V and 2 from J; bases not matched to a gene: 6. CDR3 length: 15 amino acids. Germline-derived CDR1 and CDR2 are MNHEY and SVGAGI. The CDR3 loop is CASSPSGTGNQPQHF. The CDR3 coding sequence is TGTGCCAGCAGTCCCTCCGGGACAGGCAATCAGCCCCAGCATTTT.